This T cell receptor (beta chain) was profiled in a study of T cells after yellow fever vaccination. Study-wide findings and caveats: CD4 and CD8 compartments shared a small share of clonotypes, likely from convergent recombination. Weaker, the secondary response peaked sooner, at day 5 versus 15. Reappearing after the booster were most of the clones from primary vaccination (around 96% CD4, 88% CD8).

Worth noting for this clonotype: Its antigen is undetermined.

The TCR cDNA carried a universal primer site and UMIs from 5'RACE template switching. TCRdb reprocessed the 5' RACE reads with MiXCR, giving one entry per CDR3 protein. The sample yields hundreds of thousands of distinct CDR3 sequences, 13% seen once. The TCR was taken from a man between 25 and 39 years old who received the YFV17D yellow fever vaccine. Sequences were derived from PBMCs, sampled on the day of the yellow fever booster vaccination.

CDR3 in amino acids: CASSQAAGGETQYF. CDR3 DNA: TGCGCCAGCAGCCAGGCTGCGGGAGGGGAGACCCAGTACTTC. V gene TRBV5-1 combines with J gene TRBJ2-5; 9 nucleotides agree with TRBD2. Germline V gene lookup returns CDR1 SGHRS and CDR2 YFSETQ. The CDR3 has 14 amino acids. Germline trimming cut 4 bases from V and 5 bases from J; bases unmatched to any gene: 6. Looking up the rest from reference TRBV5-1 and TRBJ2-5 gives the full variable domain: KAGVTQTPRYLIKTRGQQVTLSCSPISGHRSVSWYQQTPGQGLQFLFEYFSETQRNKGNFPGRFSGRQFSNSRSEMNVSTLELGDSALYLCASSQAAGGETQYFGPGTRLLVL.